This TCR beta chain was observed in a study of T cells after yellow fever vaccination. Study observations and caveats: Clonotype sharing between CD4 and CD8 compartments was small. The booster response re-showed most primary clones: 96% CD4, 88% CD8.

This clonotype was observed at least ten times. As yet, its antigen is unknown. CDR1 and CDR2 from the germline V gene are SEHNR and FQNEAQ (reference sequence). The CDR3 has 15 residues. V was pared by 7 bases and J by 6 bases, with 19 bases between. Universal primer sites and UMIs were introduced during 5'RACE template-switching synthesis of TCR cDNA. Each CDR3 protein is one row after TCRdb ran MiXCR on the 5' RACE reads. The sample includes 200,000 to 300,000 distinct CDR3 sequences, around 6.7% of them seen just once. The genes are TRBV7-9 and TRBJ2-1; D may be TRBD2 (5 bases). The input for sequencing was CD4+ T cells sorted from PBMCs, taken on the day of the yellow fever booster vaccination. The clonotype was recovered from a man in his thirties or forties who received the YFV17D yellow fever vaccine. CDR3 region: CASNPLYRGINEQFF. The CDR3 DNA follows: TGTGCCAGCAACCCCCTGTATCGAGGGATCAATGAGCAGTTCTTC.